A single sample gave rise to the 6 T cell receptor beta chains below, sequenced in a study of blood T cell repertoires in COVID-19. Sequencing used immunoSEQ multiplex PCR; TCRdb keeps in-frame clones, though not all of them. Of roughly 300,000 clones in the sample, just over 85% were seen once. The material sequenced was PBMCs or T cells enriched from blood (not recorded which). The receptors stem from a man aged 25-40 years who had recovered from COVID-19.

J is TRBJ2-1 and V is TRBV4-1; TRBD2 might be the D (5 bases). The CDR3 runs to 13 residues. Per the germline V gene, CDR1 is MGHRA and CDR2 is YSYEKL. With 4 bases removed from V and 9 bases from J, the gap between germline ends came to 13 bases. The CDR3 loop reads CASSPSGGSEQFF. In DNA, the CDR3 is TGCGCCAGCAGCCCAAGCGGCGGATCTGAGCAGTTCTTC.

The gene calls are TRBV9 and TRBJ2-3; 11 bases fit TRBD2. The junction had 12 bases not matched to a gene; V was cut back by 2 bases and J by 1 base. Per the germline V gene, CDR1 is SGDLS and CDR2 is YYNGEE. The CDR3 consists of 19 residues. CDR3 bases: TGTGCCAGCAGCGTGCGTCCGATTAGCGGGAGGGGGGGCACAGATACGCAGTATTTT. As protein: CASSVRPISGRGGTDTQYF.

This chain links TRBV5-1 with TRBJ1-1; 7 positions match TRBD1. Trimming took 5 bases from V and 10 from J; bases not matched to a gene: 17. This CDR3 spans 15 amino acids. Germline V gene data show CDR1 as SGHRS and CDR2 as YFSETQ. CDR3 sequence reads: CASSRDDRDGMRAFF. CDR3 in DNA: TGCGCCAGCAGTCGAGACGACAGGGACGGGATGAGAGCTTTCTTT.

The V and J genes are TRBV19 and TRBJ1-1, with 9 bases matching TRBD1. V trimming: 7 bases; J trimming: 1 base; junction bases outside the gene matches: 4. The germline gives CDR1 LNHDA, CDR2 SQIVND (reference sequence). This CDR3 has 14 residues. The CDR3 loop reads CASMPQGANTEAFF. CDR3 in DNA: TGTGCCAGTATGCCACAGGGGGCGAACACTGAAGCTTTCTTT.

This chain connects TRBV27 to TRBJ2-7; D remains ambiguous. The CDR3 extends over 13 amino acids. In germline, CDR1 is MNHEY, CDR2 SMNVEV (reference sequence). V lost 0 bases and J lost 3, with 6 bases in between. The CDR3 loop is CASSLSRYYEQYF. DNA for the CDR3: TGTGCCAGCAGTTTATCCCGGTACTACGAGCAGTACTTC.

This chain joins TRBV6-5 and TRBJ1-5; TRBD1 matches 7 bases. The V gene end was trimmed by 8 bases and the J gene end by 0 bases; junction bases not matched to a gene: 7. This CDR3 is 15 amino acids long. Germline lookup yields CDR1 MNHEY and CDR2 SVGAGI. The CDR3: CASGRTGYSNQPQHF. The CDR3 coding sequence is TGTGCCAGCGGAAGGACAGGTTATAGCAATCAGCCCCAGCATTTT.